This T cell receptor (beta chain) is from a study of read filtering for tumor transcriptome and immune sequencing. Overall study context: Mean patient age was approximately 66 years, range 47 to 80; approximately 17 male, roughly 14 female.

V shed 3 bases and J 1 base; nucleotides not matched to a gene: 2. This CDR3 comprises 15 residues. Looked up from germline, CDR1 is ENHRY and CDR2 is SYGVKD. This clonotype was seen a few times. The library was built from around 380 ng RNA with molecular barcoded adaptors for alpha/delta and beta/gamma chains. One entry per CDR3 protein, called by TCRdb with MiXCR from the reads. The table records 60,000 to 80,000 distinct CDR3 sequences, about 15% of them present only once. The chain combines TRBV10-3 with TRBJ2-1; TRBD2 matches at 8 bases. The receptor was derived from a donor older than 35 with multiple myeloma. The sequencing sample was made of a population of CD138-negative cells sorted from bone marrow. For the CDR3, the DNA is TGTGCCATCAGTGACAGCGGGAGTTCCTACAATGAGCAGTTCTTC. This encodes CAISDSGSSYNEQFF.